These 26 T cell receptor beta chains share one sample of origin, sequenced in a study of blood T cell repertoires in COVID-19. The table came from immunoSEQ multiplex PCR; TCRdb's copy has only in-frame clones and leaves some out. The data contain 130,000 or so clones, 80% to 90% of them singletons. Sequencing was done on a sample of peripheral blood. The source is a man aged 50 or older with active or convalescent COVID-19.

The chain uses TRBV7-2 and TRBJ2-5; perhaps TRBD2 as D (5 bases). Per germline, CDR1 SGHTA and CDR2 FQGNSA. This CDR3 has 14 amino acids. The ends were cut back, 1 base at V and 5 bases at J, with 11 bases in the middle. CDR3 sequence: CASSLVFGEETQYF. As DNA, the CDR3 is TGTGCCAGCAGCTTAGTGTTCGGGGAGGAGACCCAGTACTTC.

The chain carries TRBV4-2 and TRBJ1-2, with D perhaps TRBD1 (5 bases). The CDR3 contains 16 residues. The germline V and J ends were trimmed by 4 bases and 7 bases, with 22 bases remaining between them. Germline V lookup: CDR1 LGHNA, CDR2 YNFKEQ. The CDR3 region has the DNA TGTGCCAGCAGCCCAGGATACGGGGGGACCCTTGGTGGCTACACCTTC. Translated, it gives CASSPGYGGTLGGYTF.

This chain uses TRBV2 with TRBJ2-1; TRBD2 aligns across 10 bases. CDR1 and CDR2 from the germline V gene are SNHLY and FYNNEI. This CDR3 has 14 residues. Trimming at V came to 10 bases and at J to 0 bases, leaving 3 bases not matched to a gene. The CDR3 loop is CATASGSSYNEQFF. CDR3 sequence (DNA): TGTGCCACCGCTAGCGGGAGCTCCTACAATGAGCAGTTCTTC. The variable domain in full, with the rest retrieved from reference TRBV2 and TRBJ2-1, is EPEVTQTPSHQVTQMGQEVILRCVPISNHLYFYWYRQILGQKVEFLVSFYNNEISEKSEIFDDQFSVERPDGSNFTLKIRSTKLEDSAMYFCATASGSSYNEQFFGPGTRLTVL.

This clone was seen only once. The gene calls are TRBV4-1 and TRBJ2-1; TRBD2 aligns across 13 bases. The CDR3 length is 20 residues. The germline gives CDR1 MGHRA, CDR2 YSYEKL. V was clipped by 0 bases and J by 14 bases; unmatched bases: 22. The CDR3 is CASSQDRGTSGRAKGFWEFF. Here the CDR3 DNA reads TGCGCCAGCAGCCAAGATCGGGGAACTAGCGGGAGGGCCAAGGGTTTTTGGGAGTTCTTC.

The genes are TRBV5-1 and TRBJ1-1; tentatively, D is TRBD1 (5 bases). The CDR3 consists of 16 residues. Germline CDR1 SGHRS, CDR2 YFSETQ. V gave up 3 bases and J gave up 5 bases, with 20 bases separating them. The CDR3 region is CASSSFRGTGTTEAFF. CDR3 sequence (DNA): TGCGCCAGCAGCTCATTTCGGGGGACCGGGACGACTGAAGCTTTCTTT.

The genes are TRBV28 and TRBJ1-2; D may be TRBD1 (6 bases). This CDR3 contains 12 residues. Germline-derived CDR1 and CDR2 are MDHEN and SYDVKM. V gave up 3 bases and J gave up 7 bases, with 9 bases separating them. The CDR3 here is CASSFRDTGYTF. The CDR3 coding sequence is TGTGCCAGCAGTTTTCGGGACACTGGCTACACCTTC.

The rearrangement uses TRBV29-1 and TRBJ2-7; maybe TRBD2 (5 bases). V shed 7 bases and J shed 5 bases, with 12 bases lying between them. This CDR3 comprises 11 residues. CDR1 and CDR2 (germline): SQVTM, ANQGSEA. The DNA of the CDR3 is TGCAGCGCCCGGACTGCGGACGAGCAGTACTTC. Translating gives CSARTADEQYF.

V is TRBV6-5 and J is TRBJ2-4, with D possibly matching TRBD2 (5 bases). The germline gives CDR1 MNHEY, CDR2 SVGAGI. Trimming left V 5 bases short and J 3 bases short, with 11 bases between. There are 14 residues in the CDR3. CDR3 nucleotides: TGTGCCAGCAGTCCCGCCGGACTCAAAAACATTCAGTACTTC. Amino acid sequence: CASSPAGLKNIQYF.

The V call is TRBV7-8, the J call TRBJ2-7, with TRBD2 identical over 9 bases. V lost 5 bases and J lost 0; bases outside the gene matches: 5. Germline CDR1 is SGHVS and CDR2 is FQNEAQ. The CDR3 runs 15 residues. The CDR3 reads CASSLNSGSSYEQYF. CDR3 nucleotide sequence: TGTGCCAGCAGCCTAAATAGCGGGAGCTCCTACGAGCAGTACTTC.

V gene TRBV7-2 combines with J gene TRBJ2-6, with no clear D. Germline CDR1 is SGHTA and CDR2 is FQGNSA. The CDR3 totals 14 residues. The V gene lost 4 bases and the J gene lost 2 bases, with 6 bases spanning the gap. The CDR3 sequence: CASSSRPGANVLTF. CDR3 in DNA: TGTGCCAGCAGCTCCCGTCCTGGGGCCAACGTCCTGACTTTC.

This rearrangement joins TRBV19 to TRBJ2-1; D is perhaps TRBD2 (7 bases). The CDR3 is 15 amino acids. Deletions cut 1 base from V and 5 bases from J, with 12 bases between. The V gene's germline CDR1 is LNHDA and CDR2 SQIVND (reference sequence). The DNA for the CDR3 is TGTGCCAGTAGTATAGTGGCGGGGGCGGACAATGAGCAGTTCTTC. Translated, it gives CASSIVAGADNEQFF.

The rearrangement joins TRBV11-2 to TRBJ1-1; D unresolved. Germline loops: CDR1 SGHAT, CDR2 FQNNGV. This CDR3 spans 15 amino acids. V was cut by 1 base and J by 4 bases, with 13 bases left in between. In DNA, the CDR3 is TGTGCCAGCAGCTTAGTGATGGGAGGAAGCACTGAAGCTTTCTTT. As protein: CASSLVMGGSTEAFF.

The CDR3 loop is CASSSKSYEQYF. The CDR3 nucleotides are TGCGCCAGCAGCTCCAAATCCTACGAGCAGTACTTC. V usage is TRBV5-1 and J usage is TRBJ2-7; D unclear. Germline CDR1 is SGHRS and CDR2 is YFSETQ. The CDR3 runs 12 residues. The ends were cut back, 3 bases at V and 1 base at J, with 5 bases in the middle.

The chain joins TRBV28 to TRBJ2-7; 11 bases fit TRBD2. The CDR3 runs to 13 residues. After removal of 7 bases from V and 4 bases from J, the junction contained 3 bases not matched to a gene. Germline V CDR1 and CDR2: MDHEN, SYDVKM. The DNA for the CDR3 is TGTGCCAGCATCAGGACTAGCGGGTACGAGCAGTACTTC. Protein product: CASIRTSGYEQYF.

This rearrangement joins TRBV10-2 to TRBJ2-5; a possible D gene is TRBD2 (5 bases). This CDR3 region has 14 residues. The V end lost 5 bases, the J end lost 3 bases, and 13 bases lay between the germline ends. The V gene's germline CDR1 is WSHSY and CDR2 SAAADI. In DNA form, the CDR3 reads TGCGCCAGCAGTAACGAGCGGCTAAAAGAGACCCAGTACTTC. Translating it yields CASSNERLKETQYF.

This clone was seen only once. This chain uses TRBV19 with TRBJ2-6; 7 bases line up with TRBD1. The CDR3 consists of 19 residues. J gave up 1 base and V 4 bases, and 13 bases lay outside the gene matches. The germline gives CDR1 LNHDA, CDR2 SQIVND (reference sequence). This CDR3 is CASSRLTGLAQSGANVLTF. CDR3 nucleotide sequence: TGTGCCAGTAGTAGACTGACAGGGTTAGCCCAATCTGGGGCCAACGTCCTGACTTTC.

The rearrangement links TRBV5-1 to TRBJ2-2, with D tentatively TRBD1 (7 bases). The V end was cut by 0 bases, the J end by 5 bases, with 11 bases between. CDR3 length: 15 residues. Germline assignment: CDR1 SGHRS and CDR2 YFSETQ. Here the CDR3 reads CASSLEQGRTGELFF. CDR3 in DNA: TGCGCCAGCAGCTTGGAACAGGGGAGGACCGGGGAGCTGTTTTTT.

The chain's CDR3 is CSVNRGRQPQHF. For the CDR3, the DNA is TGCAGCGTGAACAGGGGGCGGCAGCCCCAGCATTTT. The chain has TRBV29-1 and TRBJ1-5, with 9 bases aligning to TRBD1. Germline CDR1 is SQVTM and CDR2 is ANQGSEA. Trimming at V came to 6 bases and at J to 7 bases, leaving 4 bases not matched to a gene. This CDR3 region has 12 residues.

The chain employs TRBV7-8 and TRBJ1-1; D unclear. The V gene lost 5 bases and the J gene lost 1 base, with 11 bases spanning the gap. CDR1 and CDR2 (germline): SGHVS, FQNEAQ. The CDR3 is 14 amino acids. CDR3 in amino acids: CASSRPRRNTEAFF. Written as DNA, the CDR3 is TGTGCCAGCAGCCGCCCGAGGAGGAACACTGAAGCTTTCTTT.

The chain couples TRBV25-1 to TRBJ2-5; TRBD2 is a possible D gene (6 bases). V shed 4 bases and J shed 5 bases, with 17 bases lying between them. Looked up from germline, CDR1 is MGHDK and CDR2 is SYGVNS. CDR3 length equals 15 residues. Written as DNA, the CDR3 is TGTGCCAGCAGTGGGGCACGGGGGATGTTGGAGACCCAGTACTTC. It codes for CASSGARGMLETQYF.

The CDR3 is CASSSKPQGSSGANVLTF. The CDR3 nucleotides read TGCGCCAGCAGCTCTAAGCCCCAGGGGAGTTCCGGGGCCAACGTCCTGACTTTC. The chain links TRBV5-1 to TRBJ2-6, with D possibly being TRBD1 (6 bases). Deletions cut 3 bases from V and 4 bases from J, with 20 bases between. CDR3 length equals 18 residues. The germline CDR1 and CDR2 sequences are SGHRS and YFSETQ. Full variable domain (rest looked up from reference TRBV5-1 and TRBJ2-6): KAGVTQTPRYLIKTRGQQVTLSCSPISGHRSVSWYQQTPGQGLQFLFEYFSETQRNKGNFPGRFSGRQFSNSRSEMNVSTLELGDSALYLCASSSKPQGSSGANVLTFGAGSRLTVL.

V is TRBV6-2 or TRBV6-3 and J is TRBJ1-2, with TRBD1 identical over 9 bases. Germline CDR1 reads MNHEY; CDR2 reads SVGEGT. V was pared by 2 bases and J by 5 bases, with 3 bases of the junction left unmatched. The CDR3 has 14 residues. The CDR3 sequence: CASSYTGQGYGYTF. CDR3 bases: TGTGCCAGCAGTTACACGGGACAGGGATATGGCTACACCTTC.

The gene calls are TRBV9 and TRBJ1-5, with D possibly being TRBD1 (6 bases). CDR3 length equals 14 residues. Germline V gene lookup returns CDR1 SGDLS and CDR2 YYNGEE. Trimming cost V 0 bases and J 4 bases, with 8 bases left between them. The CDR3 region has the DNA TGTGCCAGCAGCGTAGGGACAGAGAATCAGCCCCAGCATTTT. Residues: CASSVGTENQPQHF.

This chain uses TRBV3-1 (or the pseudogene TRBV3-2) with TRBJ2-5; D may be TRBD1 (6 bases). The CDR3 sequence is 12 residues long. V was pared by 3 bases and J by 5 bases, with 7 bases between. CDR1 and CDR2 (germline): LGHDT, YNNKEL (reference sequence). The CDR3 spells CASSQGHETQYF. In DNA, the CDR3 is TGTGCCAGCAGCCAGGGACATGAGACCCAGTACTTC.

This clone was seen only once. This sequence joins TRBV11-2 and TRBJ2-7; 7 bases line up with TRBD2. Germline V gives CDR1 SGHAT, CDR2 FQNNGV. With V trimmed by 5 bases and J by 5 bases, 12 bases remained unmatched. The CDR3 spans 15 residues. CDR3: CASSLNGRAIHEQYF. The CDR3 coding sequence is TGTGCCAGCAGCCTTAATGGGAGGGCCATCCACGAGCAGTACTTC.

This clone showed up just once. The chain couples TRBV11-2 to TRBJ2-2; the match to TRBD2 covers 7 bases. The germline V gene has CDR1 SGHAT and CDR2 FQNNGV. There are 17 residues in the CDR3. With V trimmed by 6 bases and J by 4 bases, 14 bases remained unmatched. The CDR3 region is CASRANPGLSGTGELFF. DNA of the CDR3: TGTGCCAGCAGGGCTAACCCGGGACTATCGGGCACCGGGGAGCTGTTTTTT.